These 27 T cell receptor beta chains originate from one sample sequenced in a study of OX40 agonist ivuxolimab in advanced cancers. Assay used: immunoSEQ multiplex PCR; TCRdb lists only in-frame clones, some missing. Among 100,000 to 130,000 clones, 80% to 95% were seen once, and the ten largest hold approximately 0.69%. The sample in question was CD4+ or CD8+ T cells sorted from blood, obtained in a trial of the OX40 agonist ivuxolimab. The receptor set was obtained from an adult with an advanced solid tumor such as melanoma, head and neck, liver or kidney cancer.

J is TRBJ2-5 and V is TRBV5-1; D gene uncertain. This CDR3 is built from 15 residues. CDR1 and CDR2 from the germline V gene are SGHRS and YFSETQ. V shed 3 bases and J shed 2 bases, with 14 bases lying between them. CDR3 in amino acids: CASSSPSLDQETQYF. The DNA of the CDR3 is TGCGCCAGCAGCTCCCCCTCTTTAGATCAAGAGACCCAGTACTTC.

The chain carries TRBV4-2 and TRBJ2-5; 11 nucleotides line up with TRBD2. This CDR3 region has 17 residues. Germline CDR1 LGHNA, CDR2 YNFKEQ. Trimming at V came to 4 bases and at J to 2 bases, leaving 9 bases not matched to a gene. Here the CDR3 reads CASSRVKLAGDQETQYF. DNA for the CDR3: TGTGCCAGCAGCCGCGTAAAACTAGCGGGGGATCAAGAGACCCAGTACTTC.

The CDR3 region has the DNA TGTGCCAGCAGTTACTCGATTCTCCCCGGGACGGGTGGCTACACCTTC. Translation gives CASSYSILPGTGGYTF. The V gene is TRBV6-5, the J gene TRBJ1-2, with D possibly matching TRBD1 (5 bases). V lost 0 bases and J 7 bases, leaving 18 bases between the germline ends. Per the germline V gene, CDR1 is MNHEY and CDR2 is SVGAGI. This CDR3 has 16 residues.

The CDR3 DNA follows: TGTGCTGCCGTGGCGGTTGATGAAGCTTTCTTT. It specifies CAAVAVDEAFF. V is TRBV10-3 and J is TRBJ1-1; D ambiguous. Germline V lookup: CDR1 ENHRY, CDR2 SYGVKD. The CDR3 length is 11 residues.

V gene TRBV5-4 combines with J gene TRBJ2-1; 11 nucleotides align to TRBD2. J gave up 0 bases and V 6 bases, and 5 bases lay outside the gene matches. This CDR3 is 16 amino acids long. Germline V gives CDR1 SGHNT, CDR2 YYREEE (reference sequence). The CDR3 loop is CASIRGLAGSYNEQFF. In DNA form, the CDR3 reads TGTGCCAGCATCCGCGGACTAGCGGGCTCCTACAATGAGCAGTTCTTC.

The J gene is TRBJ1-2, the V gene TRBV6-6; TRBD1 aligns across 10 bases. V gave up 7 bases and J gave up 4 bases; unmatched junction bases: 6. This CDR3 comprises 14 residues. Germline CDR1 MNHNY, CDR2 SVGAGI (reference sequence). The CDR3 region has the DNA TGTGCCAGCACATCGGGACAGGGGATCTATGGCTACACCTTC. Protein: CASTSGQGIYGYTF.

V usage is TRBV5-1 and J usage is TRBJ2-1, with 12 bases that match TRBD2. The germline CDR1 and CDR2 sequences are SGHRS and YFSETQ. V gave up 4 bases and J gave up 6 bases; unmatched junction bases: 5. The CDR3 consists of 15 residues. CDR3 protein: CASSGGLAGLNEQFF. The CDR3 nucleotides are TGCGCCAGCAGCGGAGGACTAGCGGGGCTCAATGAGCAGTTCTTC.

This chain joins TRBV4-1 and TRBJ2-5, with TRBD2 identical over 7 bases. The CDR3 has 17 amino acids. The V segment lost 0 bases and the J segment 1 base; nucleotides outside the gene matches: 8. From germline, CDR1 is MGHRA and CDR2 YSYEKL. The CDR3 protein is CASSQDPRGGIQETQYF. CDR3 DNA sequence: TGCGCCAGCAGCCAAGACCCTCGGGGAGGGATCCAAGAGACCCAGTACTTC.

The V gene is TRBV19, the J gene TRBJ1-1, with TRBD1 identical over 7 bases. In germline, CDR1 is LNHDA, CDR2 SQIVND (reference sequence). With V trimmed by 2 bases and J by 6 bases, 15 bases remained unmatched. This CDR3 is built from 17 residues. The DNA for the CDR3 is TGTGCCAGTAGTATATGGGAGTGGGGTCCCACAGGGGCTGAAGCTTTCTTT. This sequence encodes CASSIWEWGPTGAEAFF.

The CDR3 is CASSEAGAPGELFF. The CDR3 nucleotides read TGTGCCAGCAGTGAAGCGGGGGCCCCCGGGGAGCTGTTTTTT. The rearrangement joins TRBV6-1 to TRBJ2-2, with D possibly being TRBD1 (6 bases). This CDR3 comprises 14 residues. Trimming cost V 0 bases and J 6 bases, with 8 bases left between them. Germline V lookup: CDR1 MNHNS, CDR2 SASEGT.

Notes on this clone: The germline gene is not matched at one end of the junction; a read error may be the cause. The CDR3 here is CASSLSGDTGGLFF. The CDR3, as DNA: TGTGCCAGCAGCTTATCTGGCGACACCGGGGGGCTGTTTTTT. J is TRBJ2-2 and V is TRBV11-3; D may be TRBD2 (6 bases). Germline V gives CDR1 SGHNT, CDR2 YENEEA. This CDR3 has 14 residues. The whole variable domain, remainder taken from reference TRBV11-3 and TRBJ2-2, is EAGVVQSPRYKIIEKKQPVAFWCNPISGHNTLYWYLQNLGQGPELLIRYENEEAVDDSQLPKDRFSAERLKGVDSTLKIQPAELGDSAVYLCASSLSGDTGGLFFGEGSRLTVL.

The J gene is TRBJ1-3, the V gene TRBV7-2; D is uncertain. The V gene's germline CDR1 is SGHTA and CDR2 FQGNSA. CDR3 length: 14 residues. V lost 6 bases, J lost 0 bases, and 9 bases lay in between. In DNA, the CDR3 is TGTGCCAGCAGGCGATTCACCTCTGGAAACACCATATATTTT. Amino acid sequence: CASRRFTSGNTIYF.

The CDR3 DNA sequence: TGCAGCGTTTCTAAAGGGGGCAGAGGGAACACTGAAGCTTTCTTT. This encodes CSVSKGGRGNTEAFF. This rearrangement joins TRBV29-1 to TRBJ1-1; 7 bases map to TRBD1. Per the germline V gene, CDR1 is SQVTM and CDR2 is ANQGSEA. The V gene end was trimmed by 5 bases and the J gene end by 1 base; junction bases not matched to a gene: 10. This CDR3 has 15 residues.

The V gene is TRBV18, the J gene TRBJ1-5; 10 positions agree with TRBD1. Losses at the gene ends were 3 bases for V and 6 bases for J; bases not matched to a gene: 5. Germline lookup yields CDR1 KGHSH and CDR2 LQKENI. CDR3 length equals 15 residues. The CDR3 protein is CASSPGTGVTQPQHF. CDR3 DNA sequence: TGTGCCAGCTCACCGGGGACAGGGGTTACTCAGCCCCAGCATTTT.

J is TRBJ2-1 and V is TRBV11-2; TRBD1 matches 7 bases. After removal of 5 bases from V and 10 bases from J, the junction contained 14 bases not matched to a gene. Germline V gene sequence: CDR1 SGHAT, CDR2 FQNNGV. The CDR3 contains 15 residues. CDR3 amino acids: CASSEQTGSNYEQFF. The CDR3 nucleotides read TGTGCCAGCAGCGAACAGACAGGGTCTAATTACGAGCAGTTCTTC.

The gene calls are TRBV4-2 and TRBJ2-4, with 7 bases lining up with TRBD1. Per the germline V gene, CDR1 is LGHNA and CDR2 is YNFKEQ. V gave up 1 base and J gave up 4 bases; unmatched junction bases: 7. CDR3 size: 16 residues. The CDR3: CASSQVQGQIKNIQYF. CDR3 nucleotides: TGTGCCAGCAGCCAAGTTCAGGGACAGATTAAAAACATTCAGTACTTC.

This clone was seen just once. The chain couples TRBV4-2 to TRBJ1-2; 12 bases agree with TRBD1. Germline V CDR1 and CDR2: LGHNA, YNFKEQ. The CDR3 contains 14 residues. V lost 4 bases, J lost 8 bases, and 5 bases stayed unmatched. The CDR3: CASSRGQGAGGYTF. The CDR3 region has the DNA TGTGCCAGCAGCCGGGGACAGGGGGCTGGGGGCTACACCTTC.

The chain joins TRBV6-5 to TRBJ1-2; weak D call: TRBD1 (5 bases). This CDR3 is 15 amino acids long. V lost 6 bases to trimming and J lost 1 base, with 15 bases between them. Germline V gives CDR1 MNHEY, CDR2 SVGAGI. CDR3 in DNA: TGTGCCAGCAGGTTCCTATGGGGGGTTAACTATGGCTACACCTTC. Encoded protein: CASRFLWGVNYGYTF.

The CDR3 protein is CAINEGQGRTEAFF. The CDR3, as DNA: TGTGCCATCAACGAGGGACAGGGGCGAACTGAAGCTTTCTTT. This sequence joins TRBV10-3 and TRBJ1-1; TRBD1 matches 10 bases. CDR3 length: 14 amino acids. Trimming removed 7 bases from V and 5 bases from J; junction bases left unmatched: 7. Germline CDR1 ENHRY, CDR2 SYGVKD.

This clone has more than one count but fewer than ten. The V and J genes are TRBV19 and TRBJ1-2; perhaps TRBD1 as D (5 bases). This CDR3 has 15 amino acids. V lost 3 bases and J lost 3, with 14 bases in between. CDR1 LNHDA and CDR2 SQIVND come from the germline V gene (reference sequence). CDR3 loop: CASSIIGGTDYGYTF. The CDR3 nucleotides read TGTGCCAGTAGTATTATAGGAGGGACGGACTATGGCTACACCTTC. The full variable domain, rest sourced from reference TRBV19 and TRBJ1-2, is DGGITQSPKYLFRKEGQNVTLSCEQNLNHDAMYWYRQDPGQGLRLIYYSQIVNDFQKGDIAEGYSVSREKKESFPLTVTSAQKNPTAFYLCASSIIGGTDYGYTFGSGTRLTVV.

This clone was seen a handful of times. The J gene is TRBJ1-6, the V gene TRBV9; no firm D call. V dropped 0 bases and J dropped 10 bases, with 11 bases sitting between them. Per germline, CDR1 SGDLS and CDR2 YYNGEE. The CDR3 is 14 amino acids. As DNA, the CDR3 is TGTGCCAGCAGCGTAGCTGGGAGCGGCTCACCCCTCCACTTT. The encoded protein is CASSVAGSGSPLHF.

This clone was detected a few times. The gene calls are TRBV7-2 and TRBJ1-2, with 8 bases fitting TRBD1. From germline, CDR1 is SGHTA and CDR2 FQGNSA. This CDR3 region has 14 residues. Unmatched junction bases numbered 7, after V lost 5 bases and J lost 5 bases. The CDR3 sequence: CASSQDRDRYGYTF. In DNA form, the CDR3 reads TGTGCCAGCAGCCAGGACAGGGATCGATATGGCTACACCTTC.

V usage is TRBV5-1 and J usage is TRBJ2-1; D is possibly TRBD2 (5 bases). The CDR3 spans 13 residues. Trimming took off 4 bases at V and 11 bases at J, with 16 bases between the two ends. Germline assignment: CDR1 SGHRS and CDR2 YFSETQ. DNA of the CDR3: TGCGCCAGCAGCCCCGTCGCGGGTCAACAGCAGTTCTTC. Translating it yields CASSPVAGQQQFF.

The chain joins TRBV5-1 to TRBJ2-2, with 9 nucleotides matching TRBD1. Trimming cost V 1 base and J 6 bases; bases outside gene matches: 7. The germline V gene has CDR1 SGHRS and CDR2 YFSETQ. The CDR3 length is 16 residues. CDR3 in DNA: TGCGCCAGCAGCTTGAAAGGGACAGGGTACGCCGGGGAGCTGTTTTTT. Protein product: CASSLKGTGYAGELFF.

This chain connects TRBV30 to TRBJ1-2; unclear D gene. The V end was cut by 5 bases, the J end by 9 bases, with 4 bases between. This CDR3 has 8 residues. Germline V lookup: CDR1 GTSNPN, CDR2 SVGIG (reference sequence). In DNA form, the CDR3 reads TGTGCCTGGGGCCGCTACACCTTC. Protein product: CAWGRYTF.

The chain couples TRBV11-2 to TRBJ1-3; D unclear. CDR1 and CDR2 (germline): SGHAT, FQNNGV. V was clipped by 0 bases and J by 3 bases, with 12 bases between them. The CDR3 runs to 16 residues. CDR3 loop: CASSLDTAGGGNTIYF. CDR3 bases: TGTGCCAGCAGCTTAGATACCGCGGGTGGTGGAAACACCATATATTTT. The whole variable domain, remainder taken from reference TRBV11-2 and TRBJ1-3, is EAGVAQSPRYKIIEKRQSVAFWCNPISGHATLYWYQQILGQGPKLLIQFQNNGVVDDSQLPKDRFSAERLKGVDSTLKIQPAKLEDSAVYLCASSLDTAGGGNTIYFGEGSWLTVV.

The rearrangement links TRBV25-1 to TRBJ2-7; maybe TRBD1 (5 bases). This CDR3 is 13 amino acids long. Trimming shortened V by 4 bases and J by 2 bases, and 9 bases separated the two germline ends. Germline loops: CDR1 MGHDK, CDR2 SYGVNS. The CDR3 nucleotides read TGTGCCAGCAGTGGGGCAGGGACCTACGAGCAGTACTTC. Translated: CASSGAGTYEQYF.